The source of this T cell receptor (beta chain) is a study of long-term antiretroviral therapy in people with HIV. Study observations and caveats: Controls exceeded HIV repertoires in CDR3 length range. Clonotypes expanded prior to ART showed repertoire dominance at all sampled time points. Diversity increased after ART yet remained lower than in transplant donor controls.

The V gene's germline CDR1 is SNHLY and CDR2 FYNNEI. Trimming removed 2 bases from V and 5 bases from J, with 13 bases in between. The CDR3 extends over 15 amino acids. A remark on this clone: What it recognizes is unknown.

Researchers report immunoSEQ v3.0 was run at survey level. The protocol was immunoSEQ multiplex PCR, while the TCRdb copy is restricted to in-frame clones and leaves out a portion. Of some 30,000 clones listed, roughly 97% are singletons. This receptor was taken from a man aged 30-40 years with HIV. This specimen consisted of unsorted PBMCs, obtained 7.6 years after starting antiretroviral therapy. V is TRBV2 and J is TRBJ1-5; tentatively, D is TRBD1 (5 bases). The CDR3: CASSERGDEDQPQHF. The CDR3, as DNA: TGTGCCAGCAGTGAAAGAGGGGACGAGGATCAGCCCCAGCATTTT.